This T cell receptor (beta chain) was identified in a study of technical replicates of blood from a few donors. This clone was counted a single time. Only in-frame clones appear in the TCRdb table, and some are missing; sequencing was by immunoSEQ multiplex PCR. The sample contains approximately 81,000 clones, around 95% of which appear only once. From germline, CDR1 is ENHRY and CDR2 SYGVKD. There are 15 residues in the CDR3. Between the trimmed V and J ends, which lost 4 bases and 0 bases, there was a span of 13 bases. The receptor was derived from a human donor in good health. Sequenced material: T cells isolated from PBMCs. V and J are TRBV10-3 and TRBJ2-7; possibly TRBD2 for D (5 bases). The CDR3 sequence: CAISGRGPSSYEQYF. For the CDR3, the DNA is TGTGCCATCAGTGGAAGAGGGCCGAGCTCCTACGAGCAGTACTTC.